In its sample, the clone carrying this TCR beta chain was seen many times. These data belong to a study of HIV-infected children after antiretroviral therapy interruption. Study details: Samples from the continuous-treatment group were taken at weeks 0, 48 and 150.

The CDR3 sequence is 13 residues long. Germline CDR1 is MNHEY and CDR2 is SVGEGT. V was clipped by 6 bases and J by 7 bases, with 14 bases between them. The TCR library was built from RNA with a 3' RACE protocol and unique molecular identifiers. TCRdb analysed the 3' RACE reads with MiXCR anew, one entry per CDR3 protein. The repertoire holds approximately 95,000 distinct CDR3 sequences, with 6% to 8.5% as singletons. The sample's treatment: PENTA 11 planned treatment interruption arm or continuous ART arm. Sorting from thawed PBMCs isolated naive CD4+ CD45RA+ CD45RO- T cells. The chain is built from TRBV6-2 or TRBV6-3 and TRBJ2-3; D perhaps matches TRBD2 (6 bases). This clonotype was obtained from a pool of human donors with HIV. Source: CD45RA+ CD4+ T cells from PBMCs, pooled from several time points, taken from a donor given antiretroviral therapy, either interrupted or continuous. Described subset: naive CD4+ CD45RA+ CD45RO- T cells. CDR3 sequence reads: CASRASDINTQYF. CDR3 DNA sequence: TGTGCCAGCAGGGCTAGCGACATCAATACGCAGTATTTT.